The 14 T cell receptor beta chains below were found in one sample sequenced in a study of shared clonotypes between healthy human individuals. Clones were read by immunoSEQ multiplex PCR, and TCRdb kept only the in-frame ones, dropping some. The sample has under 1,100,000 clones, approximately 72% seen once; the top ten hold less than 1.5%. The sequenced sample consisted of memory CD4+ T cells sorted from blood. Specified subset: CD45RA-negative fraction. The receptors derive from a man aged 18 to 30 in good health.

The chain is built from TRBV2 and TRBJ2-5, with 11 bases identical to TRBD2. Germline CDR1 reads SNHLY; CDR2 reads FYNNEI. CDR3 size: 15 residues. Trimming cost V 4 bases and J 5 bases; bases outside gene matches: 6. The CDR3 DNA reads TGTGCCAGCAGTGTTAGCGGGGGGGCATTGGAGACCCAGTACTTC. Its protein product is CASSVSGGALETQYF. Variable domain in full (rest from reference TRBV2 and TRBJ2-5): EPEVTQTPSHQVTQMGQEVILRCVPISNHLYFYWYRQILGQKVEFLVSFYNNEISEKSEIFDDQFSVERPDGSNFTLKIRSTKLEDSAMYFCASSVSGGALETQYFGPGTRLLVL.

The V and J genes are TRBV30 and TRBJ2-7; possible D gene TRBD2, 6 bases. Germline lookup yields CDR1 GTSNPN and CDR2 SVGIG (reference sequence). Trimming took off 1 base at V and 0 bases at J, with 16 bases between the two ends. The CDR3 runs 16 residues. Written as DNA, the CDR3 is TGTGCCTGGAGTGGGTGGCGCGGGGCCCGCTCCTACGAGCAGTACTTC. Its protein is CAWSGWRGARSYEQYF. Drawing the rest from reference TRBV30 and TRBJ2-7, the complete variable domain is SQTIHQWPATLVQPVGSPLSLECTVEGTSNPNLYWYRQAAGRGLQLLFYSVGIGQISSEVPQNLSASRPQDRQFILSSKKLLLSDSGFYLCAWSGWRGARSYEQYFGPGTRLTVT.

The rearrangement links TRBV19 to TRBJ1-2; 11 bases line up with TRBD1. The length of the CDR3 is 15 residues. The V gene end was trimmed by 6 bases and the J gene end by 7 bases; junction bases not matched to a gene: 10. Germline V lookup: CDR1 LNHDA, CDR2 SQIVND (reference sequence). As DNA, the CDR3 is TGTGCCAGTAGACTCGGCGGGACAGGGGGATCTGGCTACACCTTC. It specifies CASRLGGTGGSGYTF.

The chain employs TRBV30 and TRBJ2-5; 10 nucleotides match TRBD2. This CDR3 comprises 14 residues. J lost 7 bases, V lost 0 bases, and 5 bases had no gene match. Germline CDR1 is GTSNPN and CDR2 is SVGIG (reference sequence). CDR3 in amino acids: CAWSVQSGGVTQYF. The CDR3 bases are TGTGCCTGGAGTGTACAAAGCGGGGGGGTGACCCAGTACTTC.

This clone came up once. This rearrangement joins TRBV7-2 to TRBJ2-1, with 8 positions matching TRBD2. The CDR3 totals 15 residues. The V and J ends lost 1 base and 8 bases, in that order; junction bases with no gene match: 7. Germline CDR1 reads SGHTA; CDR2 reads FQGNSA. CDR3 loop: CASSLEAGDLDEQFF. CDR3 nucleotides: TGTGCCAGCAGCTTAGAAGCGGGGGATCTCGATGAGCAGTTCTTC.

This chain joins TRBV5-6 and TRBJ2-1, with a possible D match to TRBD1 (5 bases). The germline V gene encodes CDR1 SGHDT and CDR2 YYEEEE. Trimming took 2 bases from V and 0 from J, leaving 9 bases between them. This CDR3 is 15 amino acids long. DNA for the CDR3: TGTGCCAGCAGCTTTGGGGCGAGCTCCTACAATGAGCAGTTCTTC. Protein product: CASSFGASSYNEQFF.

The rearrangement links TRBV28 to TRBJ1-2; no reliable D call. The length of the CDR3 is 12 residues. CDR1 and CDR2 from the germline V gene are MDHEN and SYDVKM. Trimming stripped 5 bases from V and 6 bases from J, with 10 bases between. The CDR3 reads CASSPQNHGYTF. As DNA, the CDR3 is TGTGCCAGCAGTCCCCAAAACCATGGCTACACCTTC.

This chain uses TRBV18 with TRBJ1-3, with D unresolved. This CDR3 has 16 residues. The germline gives CDR1 KGHSH, CDR2 LQKENI. V lost 4 bases and J 0 bases, leaving 13 bases between the germline ends. CDR3 sequence reads: CASSQNDLTSGNTIYF. The CDR3 nucleotides are TGTGCCAGCTCACAAAATGATCTGACCTCTGGAAACACCATATATTTT.

This chain joins TRBV30 and TRBJ2-3; TRBD2 matches at 7 bases. The germline gives CDR1 GTSNPN, CDR2 SVGIG (reference sequence). The CDR3 runs 15 residues. V was clipped by 0 bases and J by 0 bases; unmatched bases: 3. This chain's CDR3 is CAWSVMRGSTDTQYF. The CDR3 DNA sequence: TGTGCCTGGAGTGTCATGCGGGGGAGCACAGATACGCAGTATTTT. Together with reference TRBV30 and TRBJ2-3, the CDR3 gives the full variable domain: SQTIHQWPATLVQPVGSPLSLECTVEGTSNPNLYWYRQAAGRGLQLLFYSVGIGQISSEVPQNLSASRPQDRQFILSSKKLLLSDSGFYLCAWSVMRGSTDTQYFGPGTRLTVL.

Concerning this clone: A junction end diverges from the germline sequence, so it may reflect a read error. This chain links TRBV7-7 with TRBJ2-3, with no clear D. Per germline, CDR1 SSHAT and CDR2 FNYEAQ (reference sequence). The CDR3 has 16 amino acids. The CDR3 DNA is TGTGCTAGCAGCCCCGGCCGGCGAAGTAGCACAGATACGCAGTATTTT. Translating it yields CASSPGRRSSTDTQYF.

This clone was recorded once. For the CDR3, the DNA is TGTGCCTGGACCGTTGGGGATACGCAGTATTTT. Its translation: CAWTVGDTQYF. The chain combines TRBV30 with TRBJ2-3; no definite D call. The germline V and J ends were trimmed by 4 bases and 6 bases, with 8 bases remaining between them. Germline values: CDR1 GTSNPN, CDR2 SVGIG (reference sequence). The CDR3 contains 11 residues.

The chain couples TRBV30 to TRBJ2-3; 13 bases are shared with TRBD2. The J segment lost 3 bases and the V segment lost 5 bases, leaving 5 bases of the junction unmatched. Germline CDR1 GTSNPN, CDR2 SVGIG (reference sequence). The CDR3 has 15 residues. The CDR3 sequence is CAWGSGLAGTDTQYF. The CDR3 region has the DNA TGTGCCTGGGGGTCGGGACTAGCGGGAACAGATACGCAGTATTTT.

The CDR3: CASSLATKAGLTF. In DNA form, the CDR3 reads TGTGCCAGCAGCTTGGCGACTAAGGCCGGATTGACCTTC. The V call is TRBV5-4, the J call TRBJ1-2, with D hard to call. Germline assignment: CDR1 SGHNT and CDR2 YYREEE (reference sequence). Trimming took off 0 bases at V and 14 bases at J, with 17 bases between the two ends. CDR3 size: 13 residues.

The genes are TRBV12-5 and TRBJ2-2; D gene ambiguous. V was shortened by 2 bases and J by 2 bases, with 12 bases between the two germline ends. Germline V CDR1 and CDR2: LGHNT, FRNRAP. The CDR3 contains 16 residues. CDR3 region: CASGLLVTYNTGELFF. CDR3 sequence (DNA): TGTGCTAGTGGTTTGTTAGTGACTTATAACACCGGGGAGCTGTTTTTT.